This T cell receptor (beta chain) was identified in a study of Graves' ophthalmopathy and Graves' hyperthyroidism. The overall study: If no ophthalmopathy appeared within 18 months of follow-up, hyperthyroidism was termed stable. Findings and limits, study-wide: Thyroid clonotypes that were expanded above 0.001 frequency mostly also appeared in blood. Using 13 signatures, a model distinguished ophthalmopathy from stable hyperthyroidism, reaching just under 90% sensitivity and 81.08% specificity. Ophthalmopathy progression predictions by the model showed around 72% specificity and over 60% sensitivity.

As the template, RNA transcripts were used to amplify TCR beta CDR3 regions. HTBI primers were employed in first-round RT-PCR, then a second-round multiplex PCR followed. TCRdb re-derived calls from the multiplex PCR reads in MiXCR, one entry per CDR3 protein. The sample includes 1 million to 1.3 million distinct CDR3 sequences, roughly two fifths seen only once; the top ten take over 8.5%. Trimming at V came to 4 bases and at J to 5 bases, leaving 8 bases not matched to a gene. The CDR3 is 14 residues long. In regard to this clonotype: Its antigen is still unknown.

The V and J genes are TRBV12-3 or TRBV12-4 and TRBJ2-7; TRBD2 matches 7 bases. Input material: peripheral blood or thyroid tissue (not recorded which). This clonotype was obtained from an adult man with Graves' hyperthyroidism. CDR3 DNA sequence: TGTGCCAGCAGTTACGAGCCGGGAGGCCACGAGCAGTACTTC. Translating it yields CASSYEPGGHEQYF.